The 14 T cell receptor beta chains reported below all come from one sample, sequenced in a study of cytomegalovirus exposure and HLA in healthy donors. The PCR contained 60 Vbeta and 13 Jbeta primers. TCRdb's copy holds only in-frame clones and misses some; the assay was immunoSEQ multiplex PCR. Found here are roughly 150,000 clones, around 84% of them singletons; the top ten hold approximately 2.7%. Specimen: PBMCs. The receptors here all came from a boy between 2 and 10 years old in good health and CMV-seronegative.

The chain joins TRBV6-5 to TRBJ1-1; D unclear. The CDR3 consists of 16 residues. The germline CDR1 and CDR2 sequences are MNHEY and SVGAGI. V lost 0 bases, J lost 6 bases, and 17 bases lay in between. The CDR3 here is CASSYSSSRTTPEAFF. The CDR3 nucleotides read TGTGCCAGCAGTTACTCCTCATCACGCACGACACCTGAAGCTTTCTTT.

V is TRBV27 and J is TRBJ2-7, with 7 nucleotides matching TRBD2. The CDR3 covers 15 residues. The germline CDR1 and CDR2 sequences are MNHEY and SMNVEV (reference sequence). J lost 4 bases, V lost 0 bases, and 6 bases had no gene match. The DNA for the CDR3 is TGTGCCAGCAGTTTATCCCCGAACGGGGGGTACGAGCAGTACTTC. It is translated as CASSLSPNGGYEQYF.

V usage is TRBV11-2 and J usage is TRBJ1-3; 7 nucleotides align to TRBD1. Germline V gives CDR1 SGHAT, CDR2 FQNNGV. The trim removed 2 bases at V and 2 bases at J, leaving 3 bases unmatched. The CDR3 runs to 15 residues. CDR3 protein: CASSLRGQAGNTIYF. Written as DNA, the CDR3 is TGTGCCAGCAGCTTAAGGGGGCAGGCTGGAAACACCATATATTTT. Together with reference TRBV11-2 and TRBJ1-3, the CDR3 gives the full variable domain: EAGVAQSPRYKIIEKRQSVAFWCNPISGHATLYWYQQILGQGPKLLIQFQNNGVVDDSQLPKDRFSAERLKGVDSTLKIQPAKLEDSAVYLCASSLRGQAGNTIYFGEGSWLTVV.

The sample holds one count of this clone. The V and J genes are TRBV5-4 and TRBJ2-7; 9 nucleotides line up with TRBD1. The V and J ends lost 4 bases and 3 bases, in that order; junction bases with no gene match: 2. Germline CDR1 is SGHNT and CDR2 is YYREEE (reference sequence). The CDR3 contains 13 residues. CDR3 sequence reads: CASSPDRGYEQYF. DNA for the CDR3: TGTGCCAGCAGCCCGGACAGGGGCTACGAGCAGTACTTC.

The rearrangement joins TRBV19 to TRBJ2-7, with TRBD1 as a possible D gene (6 bases). From germline, CDR1 is LNHDA and CDR2 SQIVND (reference sequence). Between the trimmed V and J ends, which lost 3 bases and 7 bases, there was a span of 22 bases. The CDR3 length is 16 residues. The CDR3 DNA reads TGTGCCAGTAGTATGCCCTATCTGGGGGCTAAAGGAGAGCAGTACTTC. Translating it yields CASSMPYLGAKGEQYF.

V usage is TRBV7-2 and J usage is TRBJ2-1; D not certain. V dropped 0 bases and J dropped 4 bases, with 13 bases sitting between them. Per the germline V gene, CDR1 is SGHTA and CDR2 is FQGNSA. The CDR3 runs 16 residues. The CDR3 region has the DNA TGTGCCAGCAGCTTAGCGCGGAAATCCTCGTACAATGAGCAGTTCTTC. Residues: CASSLARKSSYNEQFF.

This sequence joins TRBV7-9 and TRBJ1-4; D uncertain. V dropped 5 bases and J dropped 7 bases, with 11 bases sitting between them. CDR1 is SEHNR and CDR2 is FQNEAQ in the germline V gene (reference sequence). This CDR3 comprises 13 residues. CDR3 in DNA: TGTGCCAGCAGCGTTAAGTTAGCTGAAAAACTGTTTTTT. Protein product: CASSVKLAEKLFF.

The rearrangement joins TRBV28 to TRBJ2-7; 9 nucleotides align to TRBD2. This CDR3 is built from 16 residues. Per the germline V gene, CDR1 is MDHEN and CDR2 is SYDVKM. V trimming: 2 bases; J trimming: 4 bases; junction bases outside the gene matches: 9. CDR3: CASSLAGGPALYEQYF. The CDR3 DNA reads TGTGCCAGCAGTTTAGCGGGAGGGCCTGCTTTATACGAGCAGTACTTC. The whole variable domain, filled in from reference TRBV28 and TRBJ2-7, reads DVKVTQSSRYLVKRTGEKVFLECVQDMDHENMFWYRQDPGLGLRLIYFSYDVKMKEKGDIPEGYSVSREKKERFSLILESASTNQTSMYLCASSLAGGPALYEQYFGPGTRLTVT.

This clone was counted between two and nine times. This sequence joins TRBV12-5 and TRBJ1-5, with TRBD1 matching 7 bases. CDR1 and CDR2 from the germline V gene are LGHNT and FRNRAP. Germline trimming cut 1 base from V and 4 bases from J; bases unmatched to any gene: 4. The length of the CDR3 is 15 residues. The CDR3 sequence: CASGLGDRENQPQHF. The CDR3 DNA is TGTGCTAGTGGTTTGGGCGACAGGGAAAATCAGCCCCAGCATTTT.

The chain joins TRBV30 to TRBJ2-3, with TRBD2 identical over 8 bases. Germline loops: CDR1 GTSNPN, CDR2 SVGIG (reference sequence). The CDR3 has 15 amino acids. Unmatched junction bases numbered 5, after V lost 0 bases and J lost 3 bases. The chain's CDR3 is CAWSVGQRGTDTQYF. The CDR3, as DNA: TGTGCCTGGAGTGTAGGACAGCGGGGGACAGATACGCAGTATTTT.

This clone was seen only once. The CDR3 reads CASSLEQRQGKTYGYTF. CDR3 coding DNA: TGTGCCAGCAGCTTGGAACAGAGACAGGGGAAAACCTATGGCTACACCTTC. This chain uses TRBV5-4 with TRBJ1-2; 8 bases fit TRBD1. With 0 bases clipped from V and 4 bases from J, the junction kept 11 bases outside the gene matches. The CDR3 length is 17 residues. Germline CDR1 SGHNT, CDR2 YYREEE (reference sequence).

The genes are TRBV9 and TRBJ2-1; 10 bases agree with TRBD2. Germline V lookup: CDR1 SGDLS, CDR2 YYNGEE. The CDR3 runs to 14 residues. J gave up 6 bases and V 0 bases, and 0 bases lay outside the gene matches. Written as DNA, the CDR3 is TGTGCCAGCAGCGTAGTAGCGGGGGGCAATGAGCAGTTCTTC. Protein sequence: CASSVVAGGNEQFF.

V usage is TRBV6-5 and J usage is TRBJ1-2; no definite D call. V gave up 6 bases and J gave up 6 bases, with 14 bases separating them. CDR1 is MNHEY, CDR2 SVGAGI, per germline. The CDR3 contains 13 residues. The CDR3 coding sequence is TGTGCCAGCAGGCCTAAAGTTGGGCATGGCTACACCTTC. This translates into CASRPKVGHGYTF.

The J gene is TRBJ1-2, the V gene TRBV11-3; 9 bases are shared with TRBD1. V shed 2 bases, J shed 2 bases, and the junction held 12 bases outside the gene matches. CDR1 is SGHNT, CDR2 YENEEA, per germline. This CDR3 has 18 amino acids. CDR3 loop: CASSLRVGTGSVNYGYTF. In nucleotides, the CDR3 is TGTGCCAGCAGCTTAAGAGTTGGGACAGGGAGCGTCAACTATGGCTACACCTTC.